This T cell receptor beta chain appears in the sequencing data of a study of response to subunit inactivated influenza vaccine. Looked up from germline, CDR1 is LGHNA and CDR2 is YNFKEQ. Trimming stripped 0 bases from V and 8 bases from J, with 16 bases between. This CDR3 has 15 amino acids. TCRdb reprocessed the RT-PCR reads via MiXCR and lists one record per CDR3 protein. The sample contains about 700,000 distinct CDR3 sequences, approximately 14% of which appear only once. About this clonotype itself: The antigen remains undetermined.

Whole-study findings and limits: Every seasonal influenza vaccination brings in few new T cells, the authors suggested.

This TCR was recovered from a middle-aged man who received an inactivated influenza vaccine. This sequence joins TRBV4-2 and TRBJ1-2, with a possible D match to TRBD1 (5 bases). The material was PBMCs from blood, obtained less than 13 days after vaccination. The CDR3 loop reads CASSQDGQGARGYTF. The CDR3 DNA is TGTGCCAGCAGCCAAGATGGTCAGGGCGCTCGGGGCTACACCTTC.